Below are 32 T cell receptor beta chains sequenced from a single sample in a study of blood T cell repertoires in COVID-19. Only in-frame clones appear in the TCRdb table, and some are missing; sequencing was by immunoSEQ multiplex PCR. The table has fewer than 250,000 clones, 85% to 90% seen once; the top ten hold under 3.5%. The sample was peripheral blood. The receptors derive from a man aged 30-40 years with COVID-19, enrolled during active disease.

CDR3 bases: TGTGCCAGCAGCTTAGCGACAGGCAATACTAACTATGGCTACACCTTC. It encodes CASSLATGNTNYGYTF. The V gene is TRBV11-2, the J gene TRBJ1-2, with D maybe TRBD1 (6 bases). V dropped 1 base and J dropped 0 bases, with 12 bases sitting between them. CDR1 and CDR2 from the germline V gene are SGHAT and FQNNGV. This CDR3 region has 16 residues.

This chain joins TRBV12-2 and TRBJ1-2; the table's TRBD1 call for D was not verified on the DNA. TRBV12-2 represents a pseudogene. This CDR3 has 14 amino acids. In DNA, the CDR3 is TGTGCAAGTCGCTTAGGGACAGGGCCCTATGGCTACACCTTC. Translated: CASRLGTGPYGYTF.

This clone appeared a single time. The CDR3 nucleotides read TGTGCCAGTAGGGGGGGGAGGGCGGAGGACACTGAAGCTTTCTTT. Translated, it gives CASRGGRAEDTEAFF. The gene calls are TRBV19 and TRBJ1-1; weak D call: TRBD1 (5 bases). CDR1 LNHDA and CDR2 SQIVND come from the germline V gene (reference sequence). V lost 6 bases to trimming and J lost 3 bases, with 17 bases between them. CDR3 length equals 15 residues.

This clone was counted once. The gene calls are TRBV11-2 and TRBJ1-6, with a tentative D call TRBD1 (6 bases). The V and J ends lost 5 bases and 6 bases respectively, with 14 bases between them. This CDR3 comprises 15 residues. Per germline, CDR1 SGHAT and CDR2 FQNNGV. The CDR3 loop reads CASSPNRVLNSPLHF. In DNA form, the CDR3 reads TGTGCCAGCAGCCCGAACAGGGTCCTTAATTCACCCCTCCACTTT.

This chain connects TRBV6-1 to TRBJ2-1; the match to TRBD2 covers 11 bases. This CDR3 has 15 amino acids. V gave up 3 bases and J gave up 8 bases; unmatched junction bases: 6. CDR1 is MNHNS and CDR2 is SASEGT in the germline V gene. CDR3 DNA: TGTGCCAGCAGTGATAGGGGACTAGCGGTCGATGAGCAGTTCTTC. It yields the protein CASSDRGLAVDEQFF.

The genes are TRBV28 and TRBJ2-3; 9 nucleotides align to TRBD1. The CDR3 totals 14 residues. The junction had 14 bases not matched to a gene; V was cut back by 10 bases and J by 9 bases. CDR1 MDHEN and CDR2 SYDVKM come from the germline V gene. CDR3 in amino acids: CAIAQGALRGTQYF. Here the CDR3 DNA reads TGTGCCATCGCACAGGGGGCGCTACGGGGAACGCAGTATTTT.

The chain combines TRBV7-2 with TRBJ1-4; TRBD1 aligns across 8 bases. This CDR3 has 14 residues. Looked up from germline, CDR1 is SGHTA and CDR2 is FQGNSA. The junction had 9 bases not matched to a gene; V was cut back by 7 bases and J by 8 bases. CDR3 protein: CASKQGTGDEKLFF. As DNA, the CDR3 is TGTGCCAGCAAACAGGGGACAGGAGACGAAAAACTGTTTTTT.

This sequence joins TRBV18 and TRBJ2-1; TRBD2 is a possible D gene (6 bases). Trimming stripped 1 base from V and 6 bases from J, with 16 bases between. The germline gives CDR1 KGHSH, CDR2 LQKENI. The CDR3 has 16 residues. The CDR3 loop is CASSPLGTGLFNEQFF. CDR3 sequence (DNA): TGTGCCAGCTCACCACTAGGGACTGGCCTTTTCAATGAGCAGTTCTTC.

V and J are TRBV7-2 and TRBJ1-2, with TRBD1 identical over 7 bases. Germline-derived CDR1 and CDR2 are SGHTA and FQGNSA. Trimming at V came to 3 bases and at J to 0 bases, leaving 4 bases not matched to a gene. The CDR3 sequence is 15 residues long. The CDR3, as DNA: TGTGCCAGCAGCTTCGGGACAGCAACTAACTATGGCTACACCTTC. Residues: CASSFGTATNYGYTF.

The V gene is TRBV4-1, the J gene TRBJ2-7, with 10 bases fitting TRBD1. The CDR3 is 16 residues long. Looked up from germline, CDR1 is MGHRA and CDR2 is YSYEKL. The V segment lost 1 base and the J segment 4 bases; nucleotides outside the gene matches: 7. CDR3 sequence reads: CASSQGGDRGRYEQYF. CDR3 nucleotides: TGCGCCAGCAGCCAAGGAGGGGACAGGGGTAGGTACGAGCAGTACTTC.

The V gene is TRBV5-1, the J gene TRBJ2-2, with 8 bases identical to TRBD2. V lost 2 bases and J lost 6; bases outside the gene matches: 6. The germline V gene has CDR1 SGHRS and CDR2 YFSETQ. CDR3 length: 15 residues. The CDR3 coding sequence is TGCGCCAGCAGCTTCTTAGCGGGACCCTCCGGGGAGCTGTTTTTT. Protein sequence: CASSFLAGPSGELFF.

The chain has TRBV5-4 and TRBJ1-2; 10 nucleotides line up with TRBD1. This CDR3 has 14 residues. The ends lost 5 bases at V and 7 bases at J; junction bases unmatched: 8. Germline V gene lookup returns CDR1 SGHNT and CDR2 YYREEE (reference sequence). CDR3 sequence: CASRRQGAKVGYTF. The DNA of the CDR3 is TGTGCCAGCAGGAGACAGGGGGCCAAAGTTGGCTACACCTTC.

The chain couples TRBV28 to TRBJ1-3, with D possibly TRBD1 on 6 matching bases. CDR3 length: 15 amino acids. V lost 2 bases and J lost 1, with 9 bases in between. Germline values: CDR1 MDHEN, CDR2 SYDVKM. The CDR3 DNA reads TGTGCCAGCAGTTTAGGAACAGGGTCTGGAAACACCATATATTTT. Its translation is CASSLGTGSGNTIYF.

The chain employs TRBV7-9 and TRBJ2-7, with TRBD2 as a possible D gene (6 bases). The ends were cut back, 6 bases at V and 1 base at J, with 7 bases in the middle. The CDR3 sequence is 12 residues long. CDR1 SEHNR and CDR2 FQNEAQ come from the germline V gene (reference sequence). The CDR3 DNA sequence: TGTGCCAGCAGTCGGGAGTCCTACGAGCAGTACTTC. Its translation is CASSRESYEQYF.

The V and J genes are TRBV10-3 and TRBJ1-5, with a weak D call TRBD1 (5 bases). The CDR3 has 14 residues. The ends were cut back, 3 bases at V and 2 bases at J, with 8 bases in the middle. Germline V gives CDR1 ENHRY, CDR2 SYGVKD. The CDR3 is CAISEQEGNQPQHF. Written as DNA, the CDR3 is TGTGCCATCAGTGAACAGGAAGGCAATCAGCCCCAGCATTTT.

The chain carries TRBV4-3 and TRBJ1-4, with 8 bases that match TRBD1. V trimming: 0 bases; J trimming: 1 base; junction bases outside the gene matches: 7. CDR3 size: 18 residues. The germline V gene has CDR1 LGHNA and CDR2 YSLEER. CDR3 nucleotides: TGCGCCAGCAGCCAAGATGATGGCAGGGGGCTAACTAATGAAAAACTGTTTTTT. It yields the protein CASSQDDGRGLTNEKLFF.

CDR3 DNA: TGTGCCAGCAGCCCACTTTATCAGGGGGGCCCTAGGTCCTACGAGCAGTACTTC. Amino acids: CASSPLYQGGPRSYEQYF. The J gene is TRBJ2-7, the V gene TRBV6-2 or TRBV6-3, with D possibly TRBD1 on 7 matching bases. V lost 6 bases to trimming and J lost 1 base, with 25 bases between them. The CDR3 spans 18 residues. Germline loops: CDR1 MNHEY, CDR2 SVGEGT.

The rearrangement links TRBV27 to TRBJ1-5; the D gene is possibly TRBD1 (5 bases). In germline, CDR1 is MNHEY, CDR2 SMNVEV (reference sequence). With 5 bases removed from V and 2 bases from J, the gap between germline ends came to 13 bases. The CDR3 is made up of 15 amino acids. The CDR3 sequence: CASSPAGGGNQPQHF. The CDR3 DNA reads TGTGCCAGCAGTCCGGCGGGGGGAGGCAATCAGCCCCAGCATTTT.

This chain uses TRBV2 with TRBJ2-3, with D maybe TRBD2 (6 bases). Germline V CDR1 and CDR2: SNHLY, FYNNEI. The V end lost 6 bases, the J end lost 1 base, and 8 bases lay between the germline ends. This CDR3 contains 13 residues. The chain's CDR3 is CASRAGGTDTQYF. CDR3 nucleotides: TGTGCCAGCAGAGCGGGCGGCACAGATACGCAGTATTTT.

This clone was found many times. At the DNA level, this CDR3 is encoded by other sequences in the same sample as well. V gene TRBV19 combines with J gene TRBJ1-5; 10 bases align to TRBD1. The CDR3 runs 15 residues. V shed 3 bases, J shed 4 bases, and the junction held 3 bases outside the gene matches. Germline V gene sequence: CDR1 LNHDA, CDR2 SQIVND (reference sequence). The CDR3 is CASSIGQGVNQPQHF. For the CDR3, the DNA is TGTGCCAGTAGTATTGGACAGGGGGTGAATCAGCCCCAGCATTTT. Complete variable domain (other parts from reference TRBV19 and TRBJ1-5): DGGITQSPKYLFRKEGQNVTLSCEQNLNHDAMYWYRQDPGQGLRLIYYSQIVNDFQKGDIAEGYSVSREKKESFPLTVTSAQKNPTAFYLCASSIGQGVNQPQHFGDGTRLSIL.

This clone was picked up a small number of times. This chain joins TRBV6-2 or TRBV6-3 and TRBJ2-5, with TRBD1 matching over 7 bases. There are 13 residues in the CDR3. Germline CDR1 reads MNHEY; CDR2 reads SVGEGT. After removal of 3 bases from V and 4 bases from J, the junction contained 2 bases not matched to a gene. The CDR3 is CASSYTGVETQYF. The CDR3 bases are TGTGCCAGCAGTTATACAGGGGTAGAGACCCAGTACTTC.

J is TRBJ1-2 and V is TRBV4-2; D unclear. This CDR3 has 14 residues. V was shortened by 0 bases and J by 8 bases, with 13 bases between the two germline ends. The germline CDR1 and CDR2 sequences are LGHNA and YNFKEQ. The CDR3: CASSQDFRERGYTF. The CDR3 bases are TGTGCCAGCAGCCAAGATTTTCGGGAAAGGGGCTACACCTTC.

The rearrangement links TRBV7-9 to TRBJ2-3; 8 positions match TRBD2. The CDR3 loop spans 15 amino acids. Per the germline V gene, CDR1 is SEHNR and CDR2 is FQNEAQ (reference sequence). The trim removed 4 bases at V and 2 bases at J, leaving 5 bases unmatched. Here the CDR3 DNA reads TGTGCCAGCAGCTCGTTAGCGGGATACACAGATACGCAGTATTTT. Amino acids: CASSSLAGYTDTQYF.

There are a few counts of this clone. The CDR3 loop is CSVVTGTLPYEQYF. The CDR3, as DNA: TGCAGCGTTGTGACCGGGACACTCCCCTACGAGCAGTACTTC. This chain connects TRBV29-1 to TRBJ2-7; tentative D call: TRBD1 (6 bases). The germline V gene has CDR1 SQVTM and CDR2 ANQGSEA. V was trimmed by 4 bases and J by 2 bases, leaving 15 bases between them. The CDR3 is 14 amino acids.

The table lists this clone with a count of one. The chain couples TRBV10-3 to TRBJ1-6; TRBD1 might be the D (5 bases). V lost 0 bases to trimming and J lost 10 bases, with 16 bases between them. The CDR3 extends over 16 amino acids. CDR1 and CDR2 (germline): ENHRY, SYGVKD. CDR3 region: CAISESGLRRGSPLHF. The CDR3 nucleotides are TGTGCCATCAGTGAGTCGGGACTCCGGCGGGGGTCACCCCTCCACTTT.

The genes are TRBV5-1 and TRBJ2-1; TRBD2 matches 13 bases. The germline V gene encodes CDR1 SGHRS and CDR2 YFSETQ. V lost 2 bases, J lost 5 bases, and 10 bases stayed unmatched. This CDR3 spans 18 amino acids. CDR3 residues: CASSFTGTSGNGHNEQFF. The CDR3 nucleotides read TGCGCCAGCAGCTTCACCGGGACTAGCGGGAACGGCCACAATGAGCAGTTCTTC.

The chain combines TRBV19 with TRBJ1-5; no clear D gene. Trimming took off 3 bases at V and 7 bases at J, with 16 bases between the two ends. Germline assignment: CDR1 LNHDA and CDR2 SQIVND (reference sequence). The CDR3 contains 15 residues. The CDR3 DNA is TGTGCCAGTAGTATCCCCCGGCGGTCTCACCAGCCCCAGCATTTT. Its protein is CASSIPRRSHQPQHF.

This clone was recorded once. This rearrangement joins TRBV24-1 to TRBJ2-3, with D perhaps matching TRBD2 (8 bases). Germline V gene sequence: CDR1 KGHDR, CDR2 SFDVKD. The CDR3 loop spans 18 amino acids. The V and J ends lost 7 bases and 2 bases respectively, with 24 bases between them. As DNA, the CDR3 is TGTGCCACCAGCCTAAGCAGGGGGGTAGCGGGGACCACAGATACGCAGTATTTT. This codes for CATSLSRGVAGTTDTQYF.

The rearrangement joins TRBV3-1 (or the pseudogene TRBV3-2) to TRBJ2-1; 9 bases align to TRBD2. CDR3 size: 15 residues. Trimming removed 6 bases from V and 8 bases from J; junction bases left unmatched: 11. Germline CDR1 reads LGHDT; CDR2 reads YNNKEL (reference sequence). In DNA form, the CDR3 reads TGTGCCAGCAGACTTAGCGGGAGTCTGCAAGATGAGCAGTTCTTC. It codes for CASRLSGSLQDEQFF.

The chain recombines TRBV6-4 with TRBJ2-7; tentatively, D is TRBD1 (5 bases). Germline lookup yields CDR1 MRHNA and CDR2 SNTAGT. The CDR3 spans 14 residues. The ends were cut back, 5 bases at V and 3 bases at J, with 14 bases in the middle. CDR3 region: CASSPPRQGYEQYF. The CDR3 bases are TGTGCCAGCAGTCCCCCGCGGCAGGGCTACGAGCAGTACTTC.

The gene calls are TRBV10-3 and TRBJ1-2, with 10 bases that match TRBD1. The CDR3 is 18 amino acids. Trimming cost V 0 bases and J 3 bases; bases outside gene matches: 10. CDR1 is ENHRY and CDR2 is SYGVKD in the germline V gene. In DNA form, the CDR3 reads TGTGCCATCAGTGAGTCCGAGGGACAGGGGCGGTCAGACTATGGCTACACCTTC. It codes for CAISESEGQGRSDYGYTF.

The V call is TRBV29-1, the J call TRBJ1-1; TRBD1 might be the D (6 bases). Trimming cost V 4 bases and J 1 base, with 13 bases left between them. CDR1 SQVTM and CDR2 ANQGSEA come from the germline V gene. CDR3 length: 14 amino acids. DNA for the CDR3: TGCAGCGTTGTATCTGGGGGCACGAACACTGAAGCTTTCTTT. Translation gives CSVVSGGTNTEAFF.